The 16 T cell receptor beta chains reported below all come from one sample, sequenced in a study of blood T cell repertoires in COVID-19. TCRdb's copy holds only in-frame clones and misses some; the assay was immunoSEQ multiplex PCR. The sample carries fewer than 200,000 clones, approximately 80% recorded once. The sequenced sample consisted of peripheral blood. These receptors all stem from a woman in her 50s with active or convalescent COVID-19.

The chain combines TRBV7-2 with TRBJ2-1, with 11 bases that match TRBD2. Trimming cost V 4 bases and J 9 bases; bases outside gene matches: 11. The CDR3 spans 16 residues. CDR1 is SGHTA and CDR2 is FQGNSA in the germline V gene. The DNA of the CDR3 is TGTGCCAGCAGCTCCCGACTAGCGGGAATGCTGGCTGAGCAGTTCTTC. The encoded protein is CASSSRLAGMLAEQFF.

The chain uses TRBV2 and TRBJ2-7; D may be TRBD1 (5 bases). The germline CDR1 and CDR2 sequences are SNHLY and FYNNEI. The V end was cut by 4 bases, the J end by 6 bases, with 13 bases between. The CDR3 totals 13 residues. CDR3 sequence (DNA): TGTGCCAGCAGTGGGCAGGGTGAGGTCGAGCAGTACTTC. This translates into CASSGQGEVEQYF.

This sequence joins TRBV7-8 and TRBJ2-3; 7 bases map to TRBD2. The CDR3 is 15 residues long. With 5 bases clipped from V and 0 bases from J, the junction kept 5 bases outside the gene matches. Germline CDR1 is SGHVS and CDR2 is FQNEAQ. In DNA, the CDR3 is TGTGCCAGCAGCCTGGGACTACCTAGCACAGATACGCAGTATTTT. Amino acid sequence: CASSLGLPSTDTQYF.

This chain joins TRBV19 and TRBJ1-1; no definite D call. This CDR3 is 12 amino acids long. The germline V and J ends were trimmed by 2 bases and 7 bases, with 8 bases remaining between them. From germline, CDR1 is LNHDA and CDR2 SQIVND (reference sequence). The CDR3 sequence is CASSIRTYEAFF. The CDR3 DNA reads TGTGCCAGTAGTATAAGAACATATGAAGCTTTCTTT.

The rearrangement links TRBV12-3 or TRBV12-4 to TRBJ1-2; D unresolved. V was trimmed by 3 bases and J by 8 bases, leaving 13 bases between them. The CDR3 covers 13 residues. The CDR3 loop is CASSFSLWRGYTF. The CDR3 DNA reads TGTGCCAGCAGTTTTAGTCTCTGGAGGGGCTACACCTTC.

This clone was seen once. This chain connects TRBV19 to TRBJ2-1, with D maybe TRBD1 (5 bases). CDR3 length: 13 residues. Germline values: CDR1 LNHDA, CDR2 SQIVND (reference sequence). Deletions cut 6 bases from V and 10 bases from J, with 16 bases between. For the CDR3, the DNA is TGTGCCAGTAGCCGAAACCAGGGATTCGAGCAGTTCTTC. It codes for CASSRNQGFEQFF.

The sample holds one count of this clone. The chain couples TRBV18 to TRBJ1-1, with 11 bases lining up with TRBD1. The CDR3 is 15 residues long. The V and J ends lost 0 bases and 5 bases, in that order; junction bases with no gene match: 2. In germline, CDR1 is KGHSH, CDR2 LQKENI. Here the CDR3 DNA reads TGTGCCAGCTCACCACCGGGACAGGGGGGGACTGAAGCTTTCTTT. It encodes CASSPPGQGGTEAFF.

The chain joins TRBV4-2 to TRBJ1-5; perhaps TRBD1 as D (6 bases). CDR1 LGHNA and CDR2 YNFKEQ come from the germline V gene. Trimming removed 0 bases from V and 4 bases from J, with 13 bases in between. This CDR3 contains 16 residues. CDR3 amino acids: CASSQEYREGNQPQHF. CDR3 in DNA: TGTGCCAGCAGCCAAGAATACAGGGAAGGGAATCAGCCCCAGCATTTT.

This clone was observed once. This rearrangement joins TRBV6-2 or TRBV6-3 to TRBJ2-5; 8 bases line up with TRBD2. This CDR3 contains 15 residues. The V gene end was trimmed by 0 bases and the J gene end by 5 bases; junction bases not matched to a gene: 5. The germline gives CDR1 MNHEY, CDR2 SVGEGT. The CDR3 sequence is CASSYSGTGGETQYF. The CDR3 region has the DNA TGTGCCAGCAGTTACTCCGGGACGGGGGGGGAGACCCAGTACTTC.

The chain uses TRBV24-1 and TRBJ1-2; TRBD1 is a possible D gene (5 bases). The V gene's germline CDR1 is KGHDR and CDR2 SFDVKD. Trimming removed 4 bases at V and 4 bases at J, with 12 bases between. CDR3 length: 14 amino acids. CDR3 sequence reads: CATSEDGHLYGYTF. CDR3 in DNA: TGTGCCACCAGTGAGGACGGACACCTCTATGGCTACACCTTC.

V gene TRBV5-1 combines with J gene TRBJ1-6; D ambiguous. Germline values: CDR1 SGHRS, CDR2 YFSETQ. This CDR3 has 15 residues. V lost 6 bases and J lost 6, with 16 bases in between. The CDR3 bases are TGCGCCAGCAACGTAGACCGGGGTACTAATTCACCCCTCCACTTT. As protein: CASNVDRGTNSPLHF.

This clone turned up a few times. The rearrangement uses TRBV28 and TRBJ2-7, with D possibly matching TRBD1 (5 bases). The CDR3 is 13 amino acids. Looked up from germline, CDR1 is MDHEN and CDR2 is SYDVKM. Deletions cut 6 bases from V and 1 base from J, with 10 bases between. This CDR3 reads CASSRTPSYEQYF. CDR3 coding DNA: TGTGCCAGCAGCCGGACACCTTCCTACGAGCAGTACTTC.

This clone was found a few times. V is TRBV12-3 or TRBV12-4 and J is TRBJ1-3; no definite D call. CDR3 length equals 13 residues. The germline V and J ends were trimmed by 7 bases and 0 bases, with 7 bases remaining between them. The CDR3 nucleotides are TGTGCCAGCAAACAAAGCTCTGGAAACACCATATATTTT. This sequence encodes CASKQSSGNTIYF.

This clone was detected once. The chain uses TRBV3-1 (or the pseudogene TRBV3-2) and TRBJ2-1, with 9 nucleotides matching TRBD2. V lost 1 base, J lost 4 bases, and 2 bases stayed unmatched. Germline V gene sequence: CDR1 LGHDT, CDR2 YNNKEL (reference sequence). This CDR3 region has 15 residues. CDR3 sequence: CASSQGSGGYNEQFF. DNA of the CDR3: TGTGCCAGCAGCCAAGGTAGCGGGGGTTACAATGAGCAGTTCTTC.

CDR3 in amino acids: CASGQGREQPQHF. DNA for the CDR3: TGTGCCAGCGGACAGGGTCGGGAGCAGCCCCAGCATTTT. The V call is TRBV2, the J call TRBJ1-5; TRBD1 aligns across 8 bases. V lost 8 bases and J lost 7; bases outside the gene matches: 7. Germline V gene lookup returns CDR1 SNHLY and CDR2 FYNNEI. This CDR3 is built from 13 residues.

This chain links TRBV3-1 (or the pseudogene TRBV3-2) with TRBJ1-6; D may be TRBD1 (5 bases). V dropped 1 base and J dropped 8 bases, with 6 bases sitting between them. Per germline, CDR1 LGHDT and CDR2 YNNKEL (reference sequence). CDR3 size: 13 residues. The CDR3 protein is CASSQAGDSPLHF. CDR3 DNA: TGTGCCAGCAGCCAAGCGGGGGATTCACCCCTCCACTTT.